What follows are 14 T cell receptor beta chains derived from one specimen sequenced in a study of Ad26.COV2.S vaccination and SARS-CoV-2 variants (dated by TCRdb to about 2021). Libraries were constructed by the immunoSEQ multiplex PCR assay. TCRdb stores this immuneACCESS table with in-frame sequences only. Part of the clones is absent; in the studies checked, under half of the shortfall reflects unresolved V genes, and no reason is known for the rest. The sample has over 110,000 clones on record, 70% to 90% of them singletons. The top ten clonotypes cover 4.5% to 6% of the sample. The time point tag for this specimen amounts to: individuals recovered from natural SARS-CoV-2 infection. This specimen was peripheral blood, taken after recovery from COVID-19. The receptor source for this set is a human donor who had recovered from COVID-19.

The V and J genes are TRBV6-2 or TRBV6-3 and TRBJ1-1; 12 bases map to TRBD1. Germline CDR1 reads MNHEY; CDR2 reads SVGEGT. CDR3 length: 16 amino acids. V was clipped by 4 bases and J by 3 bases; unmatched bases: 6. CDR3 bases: TGTGCCAGCAGTTGGGACAGGGGGCGTGGGTACACTGAAGCTTTCTTT. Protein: CASSWDRGRGYTEAFF.

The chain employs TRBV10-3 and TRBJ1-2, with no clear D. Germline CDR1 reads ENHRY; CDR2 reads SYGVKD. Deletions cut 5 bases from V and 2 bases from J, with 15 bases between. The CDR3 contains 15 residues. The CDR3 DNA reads TGTGCCATCAGTAGGATTGAAGGAGGCAACTATGGCTACACCTTC. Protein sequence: CAISRIEGGNYGYTF.

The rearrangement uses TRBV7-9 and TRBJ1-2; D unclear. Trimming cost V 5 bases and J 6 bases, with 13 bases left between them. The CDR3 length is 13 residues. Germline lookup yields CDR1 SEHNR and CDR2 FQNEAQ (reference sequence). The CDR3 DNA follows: TGTGCCAGCAGCCCGGGGTCCCCCCATGGCTACACCTTC. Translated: CASSPGSPHGYTF.

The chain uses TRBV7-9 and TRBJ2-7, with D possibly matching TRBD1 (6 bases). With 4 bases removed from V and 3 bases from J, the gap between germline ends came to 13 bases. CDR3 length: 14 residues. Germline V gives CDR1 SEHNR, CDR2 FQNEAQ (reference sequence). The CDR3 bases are TGTGCCAGCAGCTACCATGGACAGCTCTACGAGCAGTACTTC. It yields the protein CASSYHGQLYEQYF.

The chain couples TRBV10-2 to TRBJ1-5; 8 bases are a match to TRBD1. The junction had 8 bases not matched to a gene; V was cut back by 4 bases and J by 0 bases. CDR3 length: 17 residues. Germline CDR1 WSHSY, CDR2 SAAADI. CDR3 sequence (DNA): TGCGCCAGCAGTGGGGACAGGAAGGGGGTTAGCAATCAGCCCCAGCATTTT. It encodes CASSGDRKGVSNQPQHF.

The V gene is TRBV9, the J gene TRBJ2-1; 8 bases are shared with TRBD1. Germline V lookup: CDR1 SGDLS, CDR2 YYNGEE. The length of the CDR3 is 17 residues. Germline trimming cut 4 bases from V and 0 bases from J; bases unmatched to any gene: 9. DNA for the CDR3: TGTGCCAGCAGCCCCCGACAGGGGCCAAGCTCCTACAATGAGCAGTTCTTC. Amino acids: CASSPRQGPSSYNEQFF.

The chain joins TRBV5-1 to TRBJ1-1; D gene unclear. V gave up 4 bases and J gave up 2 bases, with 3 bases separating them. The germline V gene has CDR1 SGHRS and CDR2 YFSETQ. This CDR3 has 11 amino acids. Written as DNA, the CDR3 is TGCGCCAGCAGCGGTAACACTGAAGCTTTCTTT. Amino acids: CASSGNTEAFF.

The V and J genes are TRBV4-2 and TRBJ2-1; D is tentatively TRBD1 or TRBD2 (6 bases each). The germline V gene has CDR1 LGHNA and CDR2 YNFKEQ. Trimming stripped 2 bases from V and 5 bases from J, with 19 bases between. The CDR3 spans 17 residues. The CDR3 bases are TGTGCCAGCAGCCAAAGTTTGGGGGGCCATTTAAACAATGAGCAGTTCTTC. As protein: CASSQSLGGHLNNEQFF.

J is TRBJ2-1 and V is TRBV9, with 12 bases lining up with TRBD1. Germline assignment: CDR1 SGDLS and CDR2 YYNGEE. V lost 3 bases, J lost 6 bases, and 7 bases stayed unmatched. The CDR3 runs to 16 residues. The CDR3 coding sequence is TGTGCCAGCAGCGGACTGGGACAGGGGGCAGTCAATGAGCAGTTCTTC. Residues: CASSGLGQGAVNEQFF.

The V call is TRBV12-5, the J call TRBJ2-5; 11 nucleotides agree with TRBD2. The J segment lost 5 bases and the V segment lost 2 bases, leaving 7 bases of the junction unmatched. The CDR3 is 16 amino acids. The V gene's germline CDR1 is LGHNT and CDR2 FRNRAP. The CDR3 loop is CASGLLLAGEKETQYF. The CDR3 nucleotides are TGTGCTAGTGGTTTGCTACTAGCGGGGGAAAAGGAGACCCAGTACTTC.

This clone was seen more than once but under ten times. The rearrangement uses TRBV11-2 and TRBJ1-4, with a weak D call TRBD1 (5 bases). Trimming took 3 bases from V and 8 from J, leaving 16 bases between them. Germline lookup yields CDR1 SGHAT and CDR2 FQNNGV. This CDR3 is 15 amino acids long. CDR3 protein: CASSLFGQGGEKLFF. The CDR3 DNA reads TGTGCCAGCAGCTTGTTCGGCCAGGGTGGGGAAAAACTGTTTTTT.

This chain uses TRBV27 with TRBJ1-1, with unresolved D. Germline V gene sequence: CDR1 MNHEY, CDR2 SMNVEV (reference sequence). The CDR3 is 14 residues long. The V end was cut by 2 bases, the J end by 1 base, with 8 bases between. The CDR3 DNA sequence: TGTGCCAGCAGTTTACTACAGACGAACACTGAAGCTTTCTTT. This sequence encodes CASSLLQTNTEAFF.

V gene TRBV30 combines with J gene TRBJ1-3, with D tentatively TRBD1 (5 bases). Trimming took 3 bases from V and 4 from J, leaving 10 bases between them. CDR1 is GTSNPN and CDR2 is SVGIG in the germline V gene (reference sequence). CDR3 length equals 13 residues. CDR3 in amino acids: CAWSSGVGNTIYF. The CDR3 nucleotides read TGTGCCTGGAGCTCGGGGGTCGGAAACACCATATATTTT.

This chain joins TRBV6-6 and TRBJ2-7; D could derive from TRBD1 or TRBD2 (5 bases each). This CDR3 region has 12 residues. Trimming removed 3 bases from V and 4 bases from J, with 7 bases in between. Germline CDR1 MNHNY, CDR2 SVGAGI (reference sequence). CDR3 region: CASSYEGYEQYF. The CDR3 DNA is TGTGCCAGCAGTTATGAGGGGTACGAGCAGTACTTC.